The present T cell receptor beta chain was sequenced within a study of T-cell memory formation after mild COVID-19. Background on the study: Clusters were largely donor specific.

Study-wide points: Contracting CD4+ clones were located mainly in CM and EM, and CD8+ clones in EMRA.

One entry per CDR3 protein results from TCRdb running MiXCR on the 5' RACE reads. The sample lists almost 550,000 distinct CDR3 sequences, around 21% occurring once. The CDR3 loop spans 16 amino acids. The V gene's germline CDR1 is SEHNR and CDR2 FQNEAQ (reference sequence). With 3 bases removed from V and 2 bases from J, the gap between germline ends came to 15 bases. This clonotype was seen only a few times. Its antigen is not identified. The source material was PBMCs or a T cell subset sorted from them (not recorded which). V and J are TRBV7-9 and TRBJ2-3; a possible D gene is TRBD2 (6 bases). This TCR was sampled from an adult woman who had mild COVID-19 (a few samples of this study predate the infection). Cell type and time point are not known. The CDR3 nucleotides are TGTGCCAGCAGCTTGGGACCGGGGGTGAACACAGATACGCAGTATTTT. This sequence encodes CASSLGPGVNTDTQYF.